The rows below give T cell receptor beta chains drawn from one sample of a study of blood T cell repertoires in COVID-19. TCRdb's copy holds only in-frame clones and misses some; the assay was immunoSEQ multiplex PCR. The repertoire holds roughly 64,000 clones, with about three quarters as singletons. Sequenced sample: peripheral blood. Every receptor here comes from a human donor in a cohort sampled during active COVID-19. Both conserved end residues are part of each CDR3. The order of the fields is D gene, clone size, V gene, J gene, CDR3 protein, CDR3 DNA. D genes are given only for firm matches. Rows give clone size only sometimes, using once, few, many, or a class for an expanded clone.

D: .; size: .; V: TRBV27; J: TRBJ2-3; CDR3: CASSLIWQNTDTQYF; DNA: TGTGCCAGCAGTTTAATATGGCAGAACACAGATACGCAGTATTTT
D: .; size: .; V: TRBV14; J: TRBJ2-1; CDR3: CASSQGAGIGTSEQFF; DNA: TGTGCCAGCAGCCAAGGAGCAGGGATAGGGACAAGTGAGCAGTTCTTC
D: .; size: .; V: TRBV2; J: TRBJ2-7; CDR3: CASRQAGFEQYF; DNA: TGTGCCAGCCGGCAGGCCGGTTTCGAGCAGTACTTC
D: .; size: few; V: TRBV19; J: TRBJ1-5; CDR3: CASSMRESDLGQPQHF; DNA: TGTGCCAGTAGTATGAGGGAGTCCGATTTAGGGCAGCCCCAGCATTTT
D: .; size: .; V: TRBV6-5; J: TRBJ2-7; CDR3: CASRNTGTLAYEQYF; DNA: TGTGCCAGCAGGAACACCGGGACACTGGCCTACGAGCAGTACTTC
D: TRBD2; size: .; V: TRBV14; J: TRBJ2-5; CDR3: CASSQVAGALPYF; DNA: TGTGCCAGCAGCCAAGTAGCGGGGGCGTTACCGTACTTC
D: .; size: .; V: TRBV10-3; J: TRBJ2-1; CDR3: CATQKAFSGEQFF; DNA: TGTGCCACCCAGAAAGCGTTCTCGGGGGAGCAGTTCTTC
D: TRBD1; size: .; V: TRBV28; J: TRBJ1-6; CDR3: CASTTPSAGGPNSPLHF; DNA: TGTGCCAGCACCACCCCCTCCGCAGGGGGACCAAATTCACCCCTCCACTTT
D: TRBD1; size: once; V: TRBV28; J: TRBJ2-5; CDR3: CASRTGTGGRSQYF; DNA: TGTGCCAGCAGAACCGGGACAGGGGGGAGGTCCCAGTACTTC
D: .; size: .; V: TRBV5-1; J: TRBJ2-7; CDR3: CASSLDAGSSYEQYF; DNA: TGCGCCAGCAGCTTGGATGCCGGTAGCTCCTACGAGCAGTACTTC
D: .; size: .; V: TRBV4-3; J: TRBJ1-2; CDR3: CASSQETGFDYGYTF; DNA: TGCGCCAGCAGCCAAGAAACAGGGTTCGACTATGGCTACACCTTC
D: TRBD1; size: .; V: TRBV9; J: TRBJ2-3; CDR3: CASSAGDRGKDTQYF; DNA: TGTGCCAGCAGCGCCGGAGACAGGGGGAAAGATACGCAGTATTTT
D: .; size: .; V: TRBV5-1; J: TRBJ2-1; CDR3: CASSRDRTNNEQFF; DNA: TGCGCCAGCAGCCGTGACAGGACCAACAATGAGCAGTTCTTC
D: .; size: few; V: TRBV10-3; J: TRBJ2-7; CDR3: CAISGDGGGPVYEQYF; DNA: TGTGCCATCAGTGGGGATGGGGGGGGGCCTGTCTACGAGCAGTACTTC
D: .; size: few; V: TRBV28; J: TRBJ2-7; CDR3: CASRGVGHTGSYEQYF; DNA: TGTGCCAGCAGAGGTGTGGGACATACGGGGTCCTACGAGCAGTACTTC
D: TRBD1; size: .; V: TRBV5-8; J: TRBJ1-1; CDR3: CASSVDRPNTEAFF; DNA: TGTGCCAGCAGCGTGGACAGGCCGAACACTGAAGCTTTCTTT
D: .; size: .; V: TRBV4-2; J: TRBJ2-7; CDR3: CASSQDGSRGYEQYF; DNA: TGTGCCAGCAGCCAAGACGGATCCAGGGGCTACGAGCAGTACTTC
D: TRBD1; size: .; V: TRBV28; J: TRBJ1-2; CDR3: CASSSPGQGFGGYTF; DNA: TGTGCCAGCAGTTCACCGGGACAGGGGTTCGGTGGCTACACCTTC
D: .; size: .; V: TRBV3-1/TRBV3-2; J: TRBJ1-3; CDR3: CASSQFGQRSGNTIYF; DNA: TGTGCCAGCAGCCAGTTCGGACAGCGATCTGGAAACACCATATATTTT
D: TRBD2; size: once; V: TRBV7-9; J: TRBJ2-7; CDR3: CASSLEGGGTGEQYF; DNA: TGTGCCAGCAGCTTAGAGGGCGGGGGTACGGGCGAGCAGTACTTC
D: TRBD1; size: .; V: TRBV11-1; J: TRBJ1-2; CDR3: CASSLTGTGSNYGYTF; DNA: TGTGCCAGCAGCTTAACCGGGACAGGGTCGAACTATGGCTACACCTTC
D: .; size: .; V: TRBV7-6; J: TRBJ2-7; CDR3: CASSLVGGGATTYEQYF; DNA: TGTGCCAGCAGCCTCGTAGGAGGGGGCGCGACAACCTACGAGCAGTACTTC
D: .; size: medium-sized; V: TRBV11-2; J: TRBJ2-7; CDR3: CASSSGYYEQYF; DNA: TGTGCCAGCAGCTCAGGCTACTACGAGCAGTACTTC
D: .; size: .; V: TRBV4-3; J: TRBJ1-6; CDR3: CASSQGRVGNSPLHF; DNA: TGCGCCAGCAGCCAAGGGAGGGTGGGGAATTCACCCCTCCACTTT
D: TRBD2; size: .; V: TRBV11-1; J: TRBJ2-5; CDR3: CASSWGGAPQETQYF; DNA: TGTGCCAGCAGTTGGGGGGGAGCTCCTCAAGAGACCCAGTACTTC